Listed below are T cell receptor beta chains from one sample, sequenced in a study of T cells after yellow fever vaccination. TCRdb itself ran the 5' RACE reads through MiXCR, one entry per CDR3 protein. The sample has approximately 300,000 distinct CDR3 sequences, around 11% seen once; the top ten hold 3.3%. Sequenced material: CD4+ T cells sorted from PBMCs, taken 45 days after the yellow fever booster vaccination. These receptors were taken from a man younger than 35 who received the YFV17D yellow fever vaccine. The CDR3 runs from the conserved cysteine through the conserved F or W. Fields, in order: CDR3 length, V gene, J gene, D gene, clone size, CDR3 protein, CDR3 DNA. A D gene is named only where the DNA matches it firmly. The size field is filled for only some rows; it gives once, few, many or a size class.

length: 15
V: TRBV27
J: TRBJ1-2
D: TRBD1
size: -
CDR3: CASSTRDRWVGGYTF
DNA: TGTGCCAGCAGCACCAGGGACAGGTGGGTTGGTGGCTACACCTTC

length: 17
V: TRBV7-3
J: TRBJ2-2
D: -
size: few
CDR3: CASSATGTDANTGELFF
DNA: TGTGCCAGCAGCGCTACCGGGACGGACGCGAACACCGGGGAGCTGTTTTTT

length: 14
V: TRBV11-2
J: TRBJ1-4
D: -
size: -
CDR3: CASSLWDTNEKLFF
DNA: TGTGCCAGCAGTCTATGGGACACCAATGAAAAACTGTTTTTT

length: 12
V: TRBV18
J: TRBJ1-1
D: -
size: -
CDR3: CASSPPRAEAFF
DNA: TGTGCCAGCTCACCACCGAGGGCTGAAGCTTTCTTT

length: 13
V: TRBV6-5
J: TRBJ2-3
D: -
size: -
CDR3: CASRGAATDTQYF
DNA: TGTGCCAGCAGAGGGGCGGCTACAGATACGCAGTATTTT

length: 14
V: TRBV20-1
J: TRBJ2-1
D: -
size: -
CDR3: CSARRGGGKSEQFF
DNA: TGCAGTGCCCGCCGTGGTGGGGGTAAAAGTGAGCAGTTCTTC

length: 12
V: TRBV20-1
J: TRBJ1-5
D: -
size: many
CDR3: CSALSGDQPQHF
DNA: TGCAGTGCTCTCTCGGGGGATCAGCCCCAGCATTTT

length: 14
V: TRBV19
J: TRBJ1-5
D: TRBD1
size: few
CDR3: CATAGTGGNQPQHF
DNA: TGTGCCACAGCCGGGACAGGGGGAAATCAGCCCCAGCATTTT

length: 15
V: TRBV5-4
J: TRBJ1-2
D: -
size: -
CDR3: CASSLAGQKAYGYTF
DNA: TGTGCCAGCAGCTTAGCCGGACAGAAGGCCTATGGCTACACCTTC

length: 14
V: TRBV7-9
J: TRBJ2-5
D: TRBD1
size: few
CDR3: CASSLTGGVETQYF
DNA: TGTGCCAGCAGCTTGACAGGGGGCGTGGAGACCCAGTACTTC

length: 14
V: TRBV18
J: TRBJ1-1
D: -
size: -
CDR3: CASSNDRGNTEAFF
DNA: TGTGCCAGCTCAAACGATCGGGGGAACACTGAAGCTTTCTTT

length: 12
V: TRBV12-3/TRBV12-4
J: TRBJ2-2
D: -
size: many
CDR3: CASRFNTGELFF
DNA: TGTGCCAGCAGATTTAACACCGGGGAGCTGTTTTTT

length: 15
V: TRBV11-2
J: TRBJ1-1
D: TRBD1
size: few
CDR3: CASSPRGQVNTEAFF
DNA: TGTGCCAGCAGCCCTAGGGGACAGGTAAACACTGAAGCTTTCTTT

length: 14
V: TRBV5-1
J: TRBJ2-1
D: -
size: few
CDR3: CASSPGDMNNEQFF
DNA: TGCGCCAGCAGCCCGGGGGATATGAACAATGAGCAGTTCTTC

length: 14
V: TRBV7-2
J: TRBJ1-4
D: -
size: many
CDR3: CASSQDRPHEKLFF
DNA: TGTGCCAGCAGCCAAGACCGGCCCCATGAAAAACTGTTTTTT

length: 12
V: TRBV6-2/TRBV6-3
J: TRBJ2-7
D: -
size: few
CDR3: CASSRQIYEQYF
DNA: TGTGCCAGCAGTAGACAGATCTACGAGCAGTACTTC

length: 13
V: TRBV20-1
J: TRBJ2-1
D: -
size: few
CDR3: CSARAGFYNEQFF
DNA: TGCAGTGCTAGAGCAGGGTTCTACAATGAGCAGTTCTTC

length: 12
V: TRBV28
J: TRBJ1-2
D: -
size: few
CDR3: CASSIKGYGYTF
DNA: TGTGCCAGCAGTATAAAGGGCTATGGCTACACCTTC

length: 12
V: TRBV27
J: TRBJ1-2
D: -
size: few
CDR3: CASSFQDGRSTF
DNA: TGTGCCAGCAGTTTCCAGGACGGACGGAGCACCTTC

length: 13
V: TRBV6-5
J: TRBJ1-1
D: -
size: many
CDR3: CASSYGENTEAFF
DNA: TGTGCCAGCAGTTACGGGGAGAACACTGAAGCTTTCTTT

length: 14
V: TRBV7-9
J: TRBJ1-5
D: TRBD1
size: many
CDR3: CASSPGTGNQPQHF
DNA: TGTGCCAGCAGCCCCGGGACAGGGAATCAGCCCCAGCATTTT

length: 11
V: TRBV20-1
J: TRBJ2-1
D: -
size: -
CDR3: CSASRGTQQFF
DNA: TGCAGTGCTAGTAGGGGGACCCAGCAGTTCTTC

length: 16
V: TRBV2
J: TRBJ1-6
D: -
size: -
CDR3: CATEADPGRRNSPLHF
DNA: TGTGCCACCGAAGCCGACCCGGGACGGCGTAATTCACCCCTCCACTTT

length: 15
V: TRBV6-2/TRBV6-3
J: TRBJ2-2
D: -
size: -
CDR3: CASSSSTAEAGELFF
DNA: TGTGCCAGCAGTTCCTCGACAGCCGAGGCCGGGGAGCTGTTTTTT

length: 16
V: TRBV5-1
J: TRBJ2-3
D: TRBD2
size: few
CDR3: CASSLSLAGTADTQYF
DNA: TGCGCCAGCAGCTTGTCGCTAGCGGGGACCGCAGATACGCAGTATTTT